The T cell receptor (beta chain) described here comes from a study of blood T cell repertoires in COVID-19. The V gene's germline CDR1 is MDHEN and CDR2 SYDVKM. The V segment lost 7 bases and the J segment 4 bases; nucleotides outside the gene matches: 7. The CDR3 sequence is 13 residues long. Individuals drawn from under 30 US areas were about 18 to 100 years old. The study assigned cohorts using participant-reported clinical history. Study processing details: The assay estimated nucleated cells by amplifying reference gene primers. Libraries were prepared by immunoSEQ multiplex PCR; TCRdb keeps only in-frame clonotypes and omits some of them. V and J calls plus clone size are reproduced from that table; the DNA served to infer D and trimming. The data show a few hundred thousand clones, around 87% seen once.

Sequenced input: PBMCs or T cells enriched from blood (not recorded which). This rearrangement joins TRBV28 to TRBJ2-7; 7 bases map to TRBD1. The origin of this receptor is a man in his forties or fifties in a cohort exposed to, infected with or recovered from COVID-19 (not recorded which). CDR3 region: CASTIPGQYEQYF. CDR3 nucleotides: TGTGCCAGCACCATTCCGGGACAGTACGAGCAGTACTTC.